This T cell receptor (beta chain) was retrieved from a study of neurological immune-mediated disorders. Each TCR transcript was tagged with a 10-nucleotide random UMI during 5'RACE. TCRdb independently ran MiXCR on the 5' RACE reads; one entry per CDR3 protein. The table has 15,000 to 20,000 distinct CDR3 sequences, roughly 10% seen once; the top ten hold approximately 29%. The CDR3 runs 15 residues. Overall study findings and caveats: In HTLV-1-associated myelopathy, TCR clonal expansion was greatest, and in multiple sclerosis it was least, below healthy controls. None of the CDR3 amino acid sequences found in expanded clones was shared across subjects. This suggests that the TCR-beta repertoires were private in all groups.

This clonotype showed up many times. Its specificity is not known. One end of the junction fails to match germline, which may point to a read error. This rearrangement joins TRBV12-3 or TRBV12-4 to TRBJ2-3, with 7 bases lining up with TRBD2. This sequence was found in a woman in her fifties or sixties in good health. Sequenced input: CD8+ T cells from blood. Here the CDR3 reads CASILAGSSTDTQYF. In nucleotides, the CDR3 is TGTGCCAGCATTTTAGCGGGTTCTAGCACAGATACGCAGTATTTT.